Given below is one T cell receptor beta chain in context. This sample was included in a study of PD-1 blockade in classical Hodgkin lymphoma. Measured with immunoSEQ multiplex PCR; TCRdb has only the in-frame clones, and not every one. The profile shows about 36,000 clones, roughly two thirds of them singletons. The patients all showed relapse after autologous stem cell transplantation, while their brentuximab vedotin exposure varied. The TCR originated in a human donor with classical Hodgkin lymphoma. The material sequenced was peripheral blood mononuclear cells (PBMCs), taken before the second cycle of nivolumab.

DNA of the CDR3: TGTGCCAGCAGTCTGTGGCCCCGGCGGTACGAGCAGTACTTC. Translation gives CASSLWPRRYEQYF. The rearrangement joins TRBV7-2 to TRBJ2-7; D gene unclear. The V gene lost 6 bases and the J gene lost 4 bases, with 16 bases spanning the gap. The germline V gene encodes CDR1 SGHTA and CDR2 FQGNSA. CDR3 size: 14 residues.